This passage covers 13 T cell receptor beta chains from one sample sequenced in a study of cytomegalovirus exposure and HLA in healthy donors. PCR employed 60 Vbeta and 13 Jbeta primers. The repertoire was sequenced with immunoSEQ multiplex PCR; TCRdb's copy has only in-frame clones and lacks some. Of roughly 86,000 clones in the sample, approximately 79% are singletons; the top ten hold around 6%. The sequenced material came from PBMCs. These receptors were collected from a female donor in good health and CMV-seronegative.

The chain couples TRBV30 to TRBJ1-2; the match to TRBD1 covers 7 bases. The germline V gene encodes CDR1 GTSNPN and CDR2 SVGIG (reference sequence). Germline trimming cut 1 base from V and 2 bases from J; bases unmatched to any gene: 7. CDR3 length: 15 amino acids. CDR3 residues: CAWSGEETGNYGYTF. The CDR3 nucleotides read TGTGCCTGGAGTGGAGAGGAGACAGGGAACTATGGCTACACCTTC.

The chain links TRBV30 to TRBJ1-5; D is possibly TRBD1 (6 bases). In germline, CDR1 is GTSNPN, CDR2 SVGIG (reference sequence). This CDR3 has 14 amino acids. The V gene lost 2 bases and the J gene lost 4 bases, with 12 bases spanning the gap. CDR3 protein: CAWSSIQGNQPQHF. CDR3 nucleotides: TGTGCCTGGAGTTCGATACAGGGAAATCAGCCCCAGCATTTT.

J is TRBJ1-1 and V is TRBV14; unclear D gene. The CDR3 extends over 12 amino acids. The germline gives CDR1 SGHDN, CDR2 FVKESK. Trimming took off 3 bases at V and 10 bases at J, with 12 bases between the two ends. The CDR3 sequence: CASSQSGRGAFF. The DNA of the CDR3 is TGTGCCAGCAGCCAGTCCGGTAGAGGAGCTTTCTTT.

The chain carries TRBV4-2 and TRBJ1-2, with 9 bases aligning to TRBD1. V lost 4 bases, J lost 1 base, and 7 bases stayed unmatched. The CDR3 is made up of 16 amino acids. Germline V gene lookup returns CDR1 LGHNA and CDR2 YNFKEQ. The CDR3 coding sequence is TGTGCCAGCAGCCTTGCCGGGACAGGGATTAACTATGGCTACACCTTC. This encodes CASSLAGTGINYGYTF.

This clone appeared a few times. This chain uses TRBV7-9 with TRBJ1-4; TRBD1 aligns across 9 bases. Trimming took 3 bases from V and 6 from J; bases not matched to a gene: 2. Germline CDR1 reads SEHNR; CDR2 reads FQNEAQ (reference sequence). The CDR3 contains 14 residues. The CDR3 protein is CASSLWDRDEKLFF. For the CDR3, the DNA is TGTGCCAGCAGCTTGTGGGACAGGGATGAAAAACTGTTTTTT. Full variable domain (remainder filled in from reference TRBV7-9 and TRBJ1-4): DTGVSQNPRHKITKRGQNVTFRCDPISEHNRLYWYRQTLGQGPEFLTYFQNEAQLEKSRLLSDRFSAERPKGSFSTLEIQRTEQGDSAMYLCASSLWDRDEKLFFGSGTQLSVL.

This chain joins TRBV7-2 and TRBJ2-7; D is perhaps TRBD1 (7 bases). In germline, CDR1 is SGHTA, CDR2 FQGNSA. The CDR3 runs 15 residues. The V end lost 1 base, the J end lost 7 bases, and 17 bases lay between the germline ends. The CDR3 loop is CASSLGGTVETEQYF. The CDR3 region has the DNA TGTGCCAGCAGCTTAGGCGGGACAGTCGAAACGGAGCAGTACTTC.

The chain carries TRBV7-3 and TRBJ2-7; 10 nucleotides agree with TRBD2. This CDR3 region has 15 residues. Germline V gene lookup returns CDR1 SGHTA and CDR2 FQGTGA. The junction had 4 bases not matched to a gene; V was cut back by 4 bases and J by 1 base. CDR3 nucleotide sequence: TGTGCCAGCAGCTCTATAGCGGGGGGTTCCTACGAGCAGTACTTC. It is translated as CASSSIAGGSYEQYF.

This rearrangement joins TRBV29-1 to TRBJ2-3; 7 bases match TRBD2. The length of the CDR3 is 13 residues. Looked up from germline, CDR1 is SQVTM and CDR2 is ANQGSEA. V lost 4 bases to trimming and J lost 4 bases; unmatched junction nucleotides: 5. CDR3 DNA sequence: TGCAGCGTTGTTCCTAGCGGCCCAGATACGCAGTATTTT. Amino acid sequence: CSVVPSGPDTQYF.

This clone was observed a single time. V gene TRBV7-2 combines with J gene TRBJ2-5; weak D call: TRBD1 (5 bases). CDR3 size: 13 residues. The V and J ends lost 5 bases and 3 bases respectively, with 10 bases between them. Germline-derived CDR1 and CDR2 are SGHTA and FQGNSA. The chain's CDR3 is CASSPRQKETQYF. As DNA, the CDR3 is TGTGCCAGCAGCCCCCGACAGAAAGAGACCCAGTACTTC.

DNA of the CDR3: TGTGCCAGCAGCCAAAATCAGTTTTCTAACTATGGCTACACCTTC. As protein: CASSQNQFSNYGYTF. The chain employs TRBV14 and TRBJ1-2; the D is unclear. The germline gives CDR1 SGHDN, CDR2 FVKESK. There are 15 residues in the CDR3. With 2 bases removed from V and 0 bases from J, the gap between germline ends came to 10 bases.

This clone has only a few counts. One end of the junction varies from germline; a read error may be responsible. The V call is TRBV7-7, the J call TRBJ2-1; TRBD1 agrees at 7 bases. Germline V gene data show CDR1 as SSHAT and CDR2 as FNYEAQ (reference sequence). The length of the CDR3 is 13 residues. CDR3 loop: CASSVDRNHEQFF. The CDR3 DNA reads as TGTGCTAGCAGCGTGGACAGGAATCATGAGCAGTTCTTC.

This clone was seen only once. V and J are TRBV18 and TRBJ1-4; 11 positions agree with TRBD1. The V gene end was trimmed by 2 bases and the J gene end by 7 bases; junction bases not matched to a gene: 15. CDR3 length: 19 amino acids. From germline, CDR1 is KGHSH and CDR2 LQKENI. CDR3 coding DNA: TGTGCCAGCTCACCAGTTATGATCAAGGACAGGGGGCGGAGTGAAAAACTGTTTTTT. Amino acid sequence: CASSPVMIKDRGRSEKLFF.

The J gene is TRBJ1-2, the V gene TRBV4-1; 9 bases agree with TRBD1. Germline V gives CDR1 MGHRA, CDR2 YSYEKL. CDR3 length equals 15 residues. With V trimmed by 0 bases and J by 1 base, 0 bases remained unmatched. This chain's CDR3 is CASSQEDRGNYGYTF. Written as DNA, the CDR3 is TGCGCCAGCAGCCAAGAGGACAGGGGTAACTATGGCTACACCTTC.